These 13 T cell receptor beta chains came from one sample sequenced in a study of blood T cell repertoires in COVID-19. Sequenced by immunoSEQ multiplex PCR; TCRdb stores in-frame clones only, minus some. The repertoire has more than 65,000 clones, roughly 89% of them found once; the top ten carry 3.5%. What was sequenced was peripheral blood. The receptors originated from a man aged 50-59 years with acute or convalescent COVID-19.

The rearrangement joins TRBV7-6 to TRBJ2-7; 12 nucleotides match TRBD2. Germline CDR1 is SGHVS and CDR2 is FNYEAQ. The J segment lost 7 bases and the V segment lost 3 bases, leaving 16 bases of the junction unmatched. The CDR3 is 18 amino acids. CDR3 DNA: TGTGCCAGCAGCTTCTACCAGTCGCTAGCGGGAGGGCCAAATGAGCAGTACTTC. Protein product: CASSFYQSLAGGPNEQYF.

The CDR3 bases are TGTGCCAGCAATTCCTTCGATGAGCAGTTCTTC. Translation gives CASNSFDEQFF. V gene TRBV7-9 combines with J gene TRBJ2-1; D gene unclear. This CDR3 has 11 residues. The V gene lost 7 bases and the J gene lost 8 bases, with 9 bases spanning the gap. CDR1 and CDR2 from the germline V gene are SEHNR and FQNEAQ (reference sequence).

This clone was counted between two and nine times. The chain couples TRBV3-1 (or the pseudogene TRBV3-2) to TRBJ1-3; the D is unclear. Germline values: CDR1 LGHDT, CDR2 YNNKEL (reference sequence). CDR3 length equals 14 residues. Trimming cost V 2 bases and J 0 bases, with 5 bases left between them. This CDR3 is CASSQQVSGNTIYF. CDR3 sequence (DNA): TGTGCCAGCAGCCAACAGGTCTCTGGAAACACCATATATTTT.

The chain carries TRBV10-1 and TRBJ2-2, with 7 bases lining up with TRBD2. The V gene's germline CDR1 is WNHNN and CDR2 SYGVQD (reference sequence). CDR3 length equals 14 residues. V was clipped by 6 bases and J by 5 bases; unmatched bases: 6. CDR3 sequence reads: CASRPGLQTGELFF. CDR3 nucleotides: TGCGCCAGCAGACCGGGACTACAAACCGGGGAGCTGTTTTTT.

This CDR3 is CAWRRGLRRDTQYF. The CDR3 bases are TGTGCCTGGAGGCGGGGACTAAGAAGGGATACGCAGTATTTT. The rearrangement uses TRBV30 and TRBJ2-3, with TRBD2 matching 7 bases. The germline V gene has CDR1 GTSNPN and CDR2 SVGIG (reference sequence). This CDR3 contains 14 residues. Unmatched junction bases numbered 9, after V lost 3 bases and J lost 6 bases.

J is TRBJ2-7 and V is TRBV9, with 7 bases fitting TRBD1. With 3 bases clipped from V and 6 bases from J, the junction kept 6 bases outside the gene matches. Germline V CDR1 and CDR2: SGDLS, YYNGEE. CDR3 length: 13 amino acids. For the CDR3, the DNA is TGTGCCAGCAGCGGGACAGGAGCCCTCGAGCAGTACTTC. Protein: CASSGTGALEQYF.

This clone has ten or more counts. The chain carries TRBV4-2 and TRBJ2-1; 14 bases fit TRBD2. Trimming cost V 3 bases and J 1 base; bases outside gene matches: 8. This CDR3 region has 19 residues. From germline, CDR1 is LGHNA and CDR2 YNFKEQ. The chain's CDR3 is CASSHRLAGGRESYNEQFF. Written as DNA, the CDR3 is TGTGCCAGCAGCCACAGACTAGCGGGAGGGCGGGAGTCCTACAATGAGCAGTTCTTC.

This rearrangement joins TRBV6-6 to TRBJ1-1; no clear D gene. Trimming cost V 5 bases and J 10 bases, with 17 bases left between them. The CDR3 runs to 13 residues. Looked up from germline, CDR1 is MNHNY and CDR2 is SVGAGI (reference sequence). The CDR3 nucleotides read TGTGCCAGCAGTGCCGGCTTGGAGGGTAGAGCTTTCTTT. It translates to CASSAGLEGRAFF.

The chain is built from TRBV28 and TRBJ2-7, with 7 bases that match TRBD1. In germline, CDR1 is MDHEN, CDR2 SYDVKM. V was pared by 8 bases and J by 2 bases, with 3 bases of the junction left unmatched. The CDR3 contains 12 residues. The CDR3: CASRDSAYEQYF. The DNA for the CDR3 is TGTGCCAGCCGGGACAGTGCCTACGAGCAGTACTTC.

Here the CDR3 reads CASSLAGGSMGRLEQYF. The CDR3 nucleotides read TGTGCCAGCAGCTTGGCCGGGGGTTCAATGGGGCGACTCGAGCAGTACTTC. V usage is TRBV5-4 and J usage is TRBJ2-7, with D perhaps TRBD2 (6 bases). This CDR3 spans 17 amino acids. The V end lost 0 bases, the J end lost 6 bases, and 22 bases lay between the germline ends. Germline values: CDR1 SGHNT, CDR2 YYREEE (reference sequence).

V is TRBV10-1 and J is TRBJ1-1; D is perhaps TRBD1 (5 bases). V lost 10 bases, J lost 7 bases, and 13 bases lay in between. In germline, CDR1 is WNHNN, CDR2 SYGVQD (reference sequence). This CDR3 has 11 amino acids. As DNA, the CDR3 is TGCGCCAATCTACAGGAGCTTGAAGCTTTCTTT. Translated, it gives CANLQELEAFF.

The gene calls are TRBV28 and TRBJ1-2; 9 bases align to TRBD1. The CDR3 covers 14 residues. In germline, CDR1 is MDHEN, CDR2 SYDVKM. V shed 3 bases and J 6 bases; nucleotides not matched to a gene: 5. The CDR3 DNA reads TGTGCCAGCAGTTTTGTGGGACAGGGTGATGGCTACACCTTC. Its translation: CASSFVGQGDGYTF.

The chain joins TRBV6-2 or TRBV6-3 to TRBJ2-7, with TRBD2 matching over 8 bases. The CDR3 length is 15 residues. The J segment lost 2 bases and the V segment lost 2 bases, leaving 5 bases of the junction unmatched. Germline V gene data show CDR1 as MNHEY and CDR2 as SVGEGT. CDR3 nucleotides: TGTGCCAGCAGTTACGGGATAGCGGGGACCTACGAGCAGTACTTC. It is translated as CASSYGIAGTYEQYF.